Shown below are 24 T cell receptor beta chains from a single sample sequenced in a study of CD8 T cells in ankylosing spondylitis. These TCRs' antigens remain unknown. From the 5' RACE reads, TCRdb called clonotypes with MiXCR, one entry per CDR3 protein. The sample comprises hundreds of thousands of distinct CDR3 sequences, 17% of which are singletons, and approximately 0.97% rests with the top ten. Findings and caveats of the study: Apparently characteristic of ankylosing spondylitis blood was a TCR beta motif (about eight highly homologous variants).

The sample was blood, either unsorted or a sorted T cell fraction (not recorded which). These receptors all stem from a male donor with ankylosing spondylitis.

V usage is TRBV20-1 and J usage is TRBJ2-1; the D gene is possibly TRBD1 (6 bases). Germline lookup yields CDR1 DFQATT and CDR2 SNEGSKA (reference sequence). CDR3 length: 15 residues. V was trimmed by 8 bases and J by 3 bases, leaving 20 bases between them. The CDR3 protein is CSSRPRGKGYNEQFF. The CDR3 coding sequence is TGCAGTTCCAGACCCAGGGGCAAGGGCTACAATGAGCAGTTCTTC.

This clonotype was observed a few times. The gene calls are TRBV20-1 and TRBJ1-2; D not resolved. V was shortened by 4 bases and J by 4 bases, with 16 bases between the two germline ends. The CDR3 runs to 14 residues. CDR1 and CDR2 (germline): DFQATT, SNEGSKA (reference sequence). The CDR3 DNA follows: TGCAGTGCTATAAAGACCGGCGAGTTCTATGGCTACACCTTC. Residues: CSAIKTGEFYGYTF.

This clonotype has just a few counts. CDR3: CASSQVAGLPSTDTQYF. The CDR3 DNA reads as TGCGCCAGCAGCCAAGTCGCGGGACTACCTAGCACAGATACGCAGTATTTT. The gene calls are TRBV4-1 and TRBJ2-3, with 7 bases fitting TRBD2. V gave up 1 base and J gave up 0 bases; unmatched junction bases: 7. The CDR3 consists of 17 residues. CDR1 and CDR2 (germline): MGHRA, YSYEKL.

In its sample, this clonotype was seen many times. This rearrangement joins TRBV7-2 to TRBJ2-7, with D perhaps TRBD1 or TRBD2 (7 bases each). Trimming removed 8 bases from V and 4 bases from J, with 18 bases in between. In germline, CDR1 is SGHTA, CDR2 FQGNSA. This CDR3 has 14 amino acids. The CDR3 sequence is CASQGGDRLYEQYF. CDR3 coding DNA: TGTGCCAGCCAGGGAGGGGACAGATTATACGAGCAGTACTTC.

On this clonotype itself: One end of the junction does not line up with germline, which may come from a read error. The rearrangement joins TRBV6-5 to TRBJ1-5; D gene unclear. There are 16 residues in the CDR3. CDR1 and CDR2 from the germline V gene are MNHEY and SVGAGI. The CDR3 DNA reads TGTGCCAGCAGTTTAAGAGTGTCCGGAGGGAGAACAGCCCCCTATTTT. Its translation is CASSLRVSGGRTAPYF.

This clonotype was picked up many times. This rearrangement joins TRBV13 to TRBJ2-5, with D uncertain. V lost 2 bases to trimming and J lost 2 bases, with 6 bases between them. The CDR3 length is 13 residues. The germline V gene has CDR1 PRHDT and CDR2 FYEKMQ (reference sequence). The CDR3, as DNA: TGTGCCAGCAGCTTAAACAGACAAGAGACCCAGTACTTC. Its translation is CASSLNRQETQYF.

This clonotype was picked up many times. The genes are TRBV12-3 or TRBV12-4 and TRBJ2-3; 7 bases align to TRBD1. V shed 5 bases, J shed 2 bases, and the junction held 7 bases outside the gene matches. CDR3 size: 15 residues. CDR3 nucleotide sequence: TGTGCCAGCAGTCCCGGGACAGACCACACAGATACGCAGTATTTT. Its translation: CASSPGTDHTDTQYF.

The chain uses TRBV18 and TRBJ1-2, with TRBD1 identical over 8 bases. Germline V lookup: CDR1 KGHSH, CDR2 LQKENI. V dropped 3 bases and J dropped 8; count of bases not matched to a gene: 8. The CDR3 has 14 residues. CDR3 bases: TGTGCCAGCTCACCGACAGGGGTCCAAGGAGGCTACACCTTC. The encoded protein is CASSPTGVQGGYTF.

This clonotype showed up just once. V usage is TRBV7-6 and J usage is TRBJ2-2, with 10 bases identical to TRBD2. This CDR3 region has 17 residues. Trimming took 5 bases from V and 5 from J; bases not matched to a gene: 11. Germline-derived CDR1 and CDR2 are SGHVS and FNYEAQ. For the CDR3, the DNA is TGTGCCAGCAGCCCTCGGCTAGCGGGGGAGAGGACCGGGGAGCTGTTTTTT. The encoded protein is CASSPRLAGERTGELFF.

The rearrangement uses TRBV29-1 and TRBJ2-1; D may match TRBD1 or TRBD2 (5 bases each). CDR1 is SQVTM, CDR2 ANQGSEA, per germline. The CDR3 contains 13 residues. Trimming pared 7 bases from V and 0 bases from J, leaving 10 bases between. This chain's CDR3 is CSGGDPSYNEQFF. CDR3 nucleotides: TGCAGCGGAGGGGACCCCTCCTACAATGAGCAGTTCTTC.

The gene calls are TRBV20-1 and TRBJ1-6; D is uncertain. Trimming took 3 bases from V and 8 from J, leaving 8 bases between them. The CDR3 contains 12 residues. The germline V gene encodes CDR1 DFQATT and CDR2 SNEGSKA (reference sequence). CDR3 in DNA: TGCAGTGCTAGTAGGAGGGATTCACCCCTCCACTTT. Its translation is CSASRRDSPLHF.

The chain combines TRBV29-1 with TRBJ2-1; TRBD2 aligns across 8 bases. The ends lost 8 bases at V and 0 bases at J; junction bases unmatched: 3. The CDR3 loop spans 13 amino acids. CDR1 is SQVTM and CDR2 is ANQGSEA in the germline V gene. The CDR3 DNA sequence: TGCAGCCTTAGCGGGAACTCCTACAATGAGCAGTTCTTC. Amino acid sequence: CSLSGNSYNEQFF.

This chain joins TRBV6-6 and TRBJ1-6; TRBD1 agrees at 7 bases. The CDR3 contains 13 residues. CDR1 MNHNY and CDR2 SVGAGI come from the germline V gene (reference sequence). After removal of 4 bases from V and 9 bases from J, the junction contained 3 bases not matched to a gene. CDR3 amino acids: CASSSDRVSPLHF. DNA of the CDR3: TGTGCCAGCAGTTCCGACAGGGTTTCACCCCTCCACTTT.

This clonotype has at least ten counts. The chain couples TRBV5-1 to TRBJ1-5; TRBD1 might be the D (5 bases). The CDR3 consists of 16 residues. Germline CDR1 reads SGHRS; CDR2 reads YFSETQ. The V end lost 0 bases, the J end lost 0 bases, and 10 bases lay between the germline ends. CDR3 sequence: CASSLGGADSNQPQHF. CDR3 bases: TGCGCCAGCAGCTTGGGAGGGGCAGATAGCAATCAGCCCCAGCATTTT.

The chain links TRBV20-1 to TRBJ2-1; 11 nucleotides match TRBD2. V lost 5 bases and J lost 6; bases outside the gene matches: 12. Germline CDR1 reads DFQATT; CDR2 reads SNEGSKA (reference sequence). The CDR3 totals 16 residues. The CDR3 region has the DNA TGCAGTGCTCGATCCCTAGCGGGGGGAACCCCCAATGAGCAGTTCTTC. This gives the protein CSARSLAGGTPNEQFF.

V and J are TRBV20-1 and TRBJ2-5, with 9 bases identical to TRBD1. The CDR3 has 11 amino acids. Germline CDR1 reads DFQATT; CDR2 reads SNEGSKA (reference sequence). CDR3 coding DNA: TGCAGCAGACAGGGGGGTGGGACCCAGTACTTC. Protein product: CSRQGGGTQYF.

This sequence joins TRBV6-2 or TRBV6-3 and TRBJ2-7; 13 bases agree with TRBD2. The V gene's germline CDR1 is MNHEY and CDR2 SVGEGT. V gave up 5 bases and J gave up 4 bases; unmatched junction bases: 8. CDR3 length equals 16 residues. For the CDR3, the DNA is TGTGCCAGCAGTATCCGGACTAGCGGGAGTGGGTACGAGCAGTACTTC. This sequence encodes CASSIRTSGSGYEQYF.

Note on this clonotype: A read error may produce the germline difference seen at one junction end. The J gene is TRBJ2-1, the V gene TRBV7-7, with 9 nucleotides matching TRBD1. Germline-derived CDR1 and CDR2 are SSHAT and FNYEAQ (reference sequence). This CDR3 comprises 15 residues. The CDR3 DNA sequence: TGTGCTAGCAGCTTAATACAGGGGGCTTTCAATGAGCAGTTCTTC. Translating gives CASSLIQGAFNEQFF.

The CDR3 DNA is TGTGCCACCAGCAGACGCGGGGAGGAGGAAACTAATGAAAAACTGTTTTTT. It specifies CATSRRGEEETNEKLFF. The V gene is TRBV15, the J gene TRBJ1-4; D not certain. The ends were cut back, 2 bases at V and 1 base at J, with 14 bases in the middle. The CDR3 is 17 residues long. Germline CDR1 reads LNHNV; CDR2 reads YYDKDF (reference sequence). The variable domain in full, with the rest retrieved from reference TRBV15 and TRBJ1-4, is DAMVIQNPRYQVTQFGKPVTLSCSQTLNHNVMYWYQQKSSQAPKLLFHYYDKDFNNEADTPDNFQSRRPNTSFCFLDIRSPGLGDTAMYLCATSRRGEEETNEKLFFGSGTQLSVL.

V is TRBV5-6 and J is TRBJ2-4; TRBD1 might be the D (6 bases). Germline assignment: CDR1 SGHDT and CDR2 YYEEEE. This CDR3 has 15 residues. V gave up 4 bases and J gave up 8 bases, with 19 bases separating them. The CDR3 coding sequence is TGTGCCAGCAGCAAGGAAACAGGGAAGGGGTACATTCAGTACTTC. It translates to CASSKETGKGYIQYF.

In DNA, the CDR3 is TGTGCCAGCAGCTTAGTTTTGGGAGGCACTGAAGCTTTCTTT. Translating gives CASSLVLGGTEAFF. The chain links TRBV7-6 to TRBJ1-1, with unresolved D. The germline gives CDR1 SGHVS, CDR2 FNYEAQ. V lost 1 base, J lost 4 bases, and 10 bases lay in between. This CDR3 spans 14 amino acids.

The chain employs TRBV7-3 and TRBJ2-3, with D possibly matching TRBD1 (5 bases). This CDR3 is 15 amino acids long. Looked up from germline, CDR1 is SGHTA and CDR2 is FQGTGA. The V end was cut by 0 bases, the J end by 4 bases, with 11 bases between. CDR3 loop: CASSLTGLRADTQYF. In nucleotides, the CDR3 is TGTGCCAGCAGCTTAACGGGGCTTCGAGCAGATACGCAGTATTTT.

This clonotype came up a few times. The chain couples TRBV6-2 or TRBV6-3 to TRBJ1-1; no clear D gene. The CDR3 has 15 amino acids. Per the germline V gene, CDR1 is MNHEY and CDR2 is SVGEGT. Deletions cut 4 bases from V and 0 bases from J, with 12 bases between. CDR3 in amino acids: CASSSWVVMNTEAFF. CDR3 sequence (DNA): TGTGCCAGCAGTTCGTGGGTCGTAATGAACACTGAAGCTTTCTTT.

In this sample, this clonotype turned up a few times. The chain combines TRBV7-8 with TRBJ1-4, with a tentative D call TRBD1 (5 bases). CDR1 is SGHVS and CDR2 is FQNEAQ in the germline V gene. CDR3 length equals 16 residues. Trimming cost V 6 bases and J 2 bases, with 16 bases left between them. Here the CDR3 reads CASSLNNRPTNEKLFF. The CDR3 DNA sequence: TGTGCCAGCAGTCTAAATAACAGGCCGACTAATGAAAAACTGTTTTTT. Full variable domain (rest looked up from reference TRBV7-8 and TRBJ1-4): GAGVSQSPRYKVAKRGQDVALRCDPISGHVSLFWYQQALGQGPEFLTYFQNEAQLDKSGLPSDRFFAERPEGSVSTLKIQRTQQEDSAVYLCASSLNNRPTNEKLFFGSGTQLSVL.